This TCR beta chain comes out of a study of shared clonotypes between healthy human individuals. The CDR3 length is 15 residues. Germline V CDR1 and CDR2: SGHVS, FNYEAQ. Trimming took 0 bases from V and 3 from J, leaving 10 bases between them. Several immunoSEQ plates held equal portions of the genomic DNA taken from each subset. Sequencing used immunoSEQ multiplex PCR; TCRdb keeps in-frame clones, though not all of them. The data show 1.4 million to 1.5 million clones, 95% to 97% seen once. This chain uses TRBV7-6 with TRBJ2-3, with D possibly being TRBD2 (5 bases). This clonotype originated in a young man in good health. Sequenced material: naive CD4+ T cells sorted from blood. Subset reported: CD45RA+ positively selected. The CDR3 spells CASSLADSRTDTQYF. The CDR3 bases are TGTGCCAGCAGCTTAGCGGACTCAAGAACAGATACGCAGTATTTT.